This T cell receptor beta chain was sequenced in a study of blood T cell repertoires in COVID-19. Overall study context: Samples taken during acute and convalescent COVID-19 were collected in the United States, Italy and Spain.

V lost 3 bases, J lost 4 bases, and 9 bases lay in between. CDR3 length equals 13 residues. Germline V gene sequence: CDR1 SQVTM, CDR2 ANQGSEA. Followed longitudinally, the Seattle patients had been enrolled during active infection. Original processing methods: Estimated nucleated cell counts came from reference gene primer amplification. Sequencing was performed with immunoSEQ multiplex PCR; in TCRdb, only in-frame clones are kept and a portion is missing. The V and J calls and clone size come from that table; D and trimming were worked out from the DNA. The table has some 180,000 clones, approximately 91% seen once; the top ten hold about 4.9%.

This TCR was recovered from a man in his late teens or twenties with COVID-19, enrolled during active disease. J is TRBJ2-2 and V is TRBV29-1; D possibly corresponds to TRBD1 (7 bases). Material for sequencing was peripheral blood. The CDR3 DNA follows: TGCAGCGTTGACCAGGGGGGCACCGGGGAGCTGTTTTTT. It translates to CSVDQGGTGELFF.